This T cell receptor (beta chain) comes out of a study of T cell repertoires in cytomegalovirus infection. Background on the study: HLA-B-restricted CMV epitopes that are well studied, plus recently identified HLA-C-restricted ones, were used by the study. General study results and limits: There were HLA-C-restricted CMV-specific TCR beta clonotypes dominating the ex vivo response. The cumulative frequency of public TCR beta families identified carriers of CMV plus the relevant HLA.

The V segment lost 5 bases and the J segment 2 bases; nucleotides outside the gene matches: 5. Germline CDR1 reads DFQATT; CDR2 reads SNEGSKA (reference sequence). The CDR3 loop spans 14 amino acids. This clonotype occurred many times. Its antigen is unknown. Each CDR3 protein is one row after TCRdb ran MiXCR on the reads. The sample has about 480,000 distinct CDR3 sequences, roughly 34% seen once. The clonotype originates from a human donor in good health (CMV status not recorded). Some clones in this sample may be carry-over from other donors' samples. The sample in question was cultured PBMCs, obtained from culture after CMV antigen stimulation. The V gene is TRBV20-1, the J gene TRBJ1-5, with TRBD1 identical over 8 bases. CDR3 DNA: TGCAGTGCTGGCCCGGACAGGGGCAATCAGCCCCAGCATTTT. Translation: CSAGPDRGNQPQHF.